This is a list of T cell receptor beta chains from one sample in a study of regulatory T cells in long-lasting Graves disease. TCRdb passed the multiplex PCR reads through MiXCR, listing each CDR3 protein once. The sample holds a few hundred thousand distinct CDR3 sequences, 20% to 25% seen once. The input for sequencing was peripheral blood mononuclear cells (PBMCs), taken when the disease was refractory, from a patient treated with antithyroid drugs. Receptor source: a female donor with Graves disease. Each CDR3 is given with its conserved first and last residue. D genes are given only for firm matches. The listing skips clone size in some rows; elsewhere it reads once, few, many or a size class.

many	NA	TRBV6-5	TRBJ2-2	TGTGCCAGCAGTTACTTCGGGGAGCTGTTTTTT	CASSYFGELFF
many	NA	TRBV20-1	TRBJ1-5	TGCAGTGCTAGTTGGCGAGATGACCGATATCAGCCCCAGCATTTT	CSASWRDDRYQPQHF
NA	TRBD2	TRBV7-3	TRBJ2-5	TGTGCCAGCAGCGAACGGGGGGGAGCAGAGACCCAGTACTTC	CASSERGGAETQYF
NA	TRBD2	TRBV7-9	TRBJ2-3	TGTGCCAGCAGCTTAGGGGGTTTCCGCGGGAGGACCACAGATACGCAGTATTTT	CASSLGGFRGRTTDTQYF
NA	TRBD2	TRBV5-1	TRBJ2-5	TGCGCCAGCAGAAAACTAGCGGAAGAGACCCAGTACTTC	CASRKLAEETQYF
many	NA	TRBV12-5	TRBJ2-2	TGTGCTAGTGGCCGACTACAAGGAAACACCGGGGAGCTGTTTTTT	CASGRLQGNTGELFF
NA	NA	TRBV10-3	TRBJ1-5	TGTGCCATCAGTGAGGAGGCAGGGGATCTTCAGCCCCAGCATTTT	CAISEEAGDLQPQHF
many	TRBD1	TRBV6-1	TRBJ1-5	TGTGCCAGCAGCTTGGACAGGGCGGGAAATCAGCCCCAGCATTTT	CASSLDRAGNQPQHF
NA	TRBD1	TRBV20-1	TRBJ1-1	TGCAGTGCTAGGAGGAGGCAGGGGGGGACTGAAGCTTTCTTT	CSARRRQGGTEAFF
NA	NA	TRBV5-1	TRBJ1-1	TGCGCCAGCAGCTCCAAGAACACTGAAGCTTTCTTT	CASSSKNTEAFF
NA	NA	TRBV6-1	TRBJ2-7	TGTGCCAGCAGGGGGGGAAGGTCCGGGATCTACGAGCAGTACTTC	CASRGGRSGIYEQYF
many	NA	TRBV6-1	TRBJ1-5	TGTGCCAGCAGCAAAAGACTCGAGAATCAGCCCCAGCATTTT	CASSKRLENQPQHF
many	NA	TRBV7-8	TRBJ1-5	TGTGCCAGCAGCTCCGGTGTGAAGCGGCAGCCCCAGCATTTT	CASSSGVKRQPQHF
many	NA	TRBV12-3/TRBV12-4	TRBJ1-1	TGTGCCAGCAGTAGTTCAGCCGATAACACTGAAGCTTTCTTT	CASSSSADNTEAFF
NA	TRBD1	TRBV5-6	TRBJ1-1	TGTGCCAGCAGCGGACAGGGGTGGTCTGAAGCTTTCTTT	CASSGQGWSEAFF
few	NA	TRBV20-1	TRBJ1-4	TGCAGTGCCCAAACCGGGGCTAATGAAAAACTGTTTTTT	CSAQTGANEKLFF
NA	TRBD2	TRBV9	TRBJ2-2	TGTGCCAGCAGCGTGGCTAGCGGGAGCTCTGGGGAGCTGTTTTTT	CASSVASGSSGELFF
NA	TRBD1	TRBV5-1	TRBJ1-1	TGCGCCAGCAGACGACAGGGCTACACTGAAGCTTTCTTT	CASRRQGYTEAFF
many	TRBD1	TRBV12-3/TRBV12-4	TRBJ1-5	TGTGCCAGCAGTTCCACAGGGGCGGGGCAGCCCCAGCATTTT	CASSSTGAGQPQHF
NA	NA	TRBV29-1	TRBJ1-1	TGCAGCGTTGATGTTTGGGGGGCTACTGGGACTGAAGCTTTCTTT	CSVDVWGATGTEAFF
few	NA	TRBV12-3/TRBV12-4	TRBJ1-4	TGTGCCAGCAGTCCCACGGGGAATGCTAATGAAAAACTGTTTTTT	CASSPTGNANEKLFF
few	TRBD2	TRBV4-2	TRBJ2-5	TGTGCCAGCAGCTCCCGGGGAGGGCTTAAGGAGACCCAGTACTTC	CASSSRGGLKETQYF
NA	TRBD1	TRBV2	TRBJ2-2	TGTGCCAGCAGCCCTGGGACAGGGTGGACCGGGGAGCTGTTTTTT	CASSPGTGWTGELFF
many	TRBD1	TRBV2	TRBJ2-7	TGTGCCAGCAGTGGAACCAAGAAGGACAGGTGGAACTACGAGCAGTACTTC	CASSGTKKDRWNYEQYF
few	TRBD1	TRBV20-1	TRBJ2-7	TGCAGTGCTAGAGATCGGGCAGGGGGCTACGAGCAGTACTTC	CSARDRAGGYEQYF
few	NA	TRBV9	TRBJ1-1	TGTGCCAGCAGCCGTGGGAAAAGACATACTGAAGCTTTCTTT	CASSRGKRHTEAFF
many	NA	TRBV28	TRBJ2-7	TGTGCCAGCAGGACCCTAGCCCTCTACGAGCAGTACTTC	CASRTLALYEQYF
many	TRBD1	TRBV12-3/TRBV12-4	TRBJ1-2	TGTGCCAGCAGCCCCACCATTCGACAGGGAGACGACTATGGCTACACCTTC	CASSPTIRQGDDYGYTF
many	NA	TRBV27	TRBJ2-7	TGTGCCAGCAGTTTAGGGGGCGGCTACGAGCAGTACTTC	CASSLGGGYEQYF
few	NA	TRBV27	TRBJ2-7	TGTGCCAGCAGCCTGGACGGGCGGACAGCTGTTACCTACGAGCAGTACTTC	CASSLDGRTAVTYEQYF
few	TRBD1	TRBV7-2	TRBJ1-1	TGTGCCAGCAGCCCCGGGACAGGGAACCTTCTTACCACTGAAGCTTTCTTT	CASSPGTGNLLTTEAFF
many	NA	TRBV2	TRBJ2-5	TGTGCCAGCAGTGAAGCCTTTGAGACCCAGTACTTC	CASSEAFETQYF
many	NA	TRBV28	TRBJ1-2	TGTGCCAGCAGTTTACAGGGGATGTCAGGTGGCTACACCTTC	CASSLQGMSGGYTF
NA	NA	TRBV25-1	TRBJ2-5	TGTGCCAGCAGTGAAGTTGGCTCGAAAGAGACCCAGTACTTC	CASSEVGSKETQYF
NA	NA	TRBV2	TRBJ2-2	TGTGCCAGCAAGCTTCGCGCCGGGGAGCTGTTTTTT	CASKLRAGELFF
many	NA	TRBV20-1	TRBJ2-5	TGCAGTGCTCGGCCGAGCCAAGAGACCCAGTACTTC	CSARPSQETQYF
NA	TRBD1	TRBV28	TRBJ2-6	TGTGCCAGCAGATCTTTTTGGACAGGTCCCTCTGGGGCCAACGTCCTGACTTTC	CASRSFWTGPSGANVLTF
NA	NA	TRBV30	TRBJ1-2	TGTGCCTGCGGGCCCAACTATGGCTACACCTTC	CACGPNYGYTF
NA	NA	TRBV6-1	TRBJ2-7	TGTGCCAGCACTGCCACCGGGAGAGCGTCCTACGAGCAGTACTTC	CASTATGRASYEQYF
few	NA	TRBV12-3/TRBV12-4	TRBJ2-6	TGTGCCAGCAGTCCCCAGTACGCTGGGGCCAACGTCCTGACTTTC	CASSPQYAGANVLTF
many	TRBD1	TRBV7-6	TRBJ2-2	TGTGCCAGCAGCTTAGAAGAAAGGGGGCCATTAGCCGGGGAGCTGTTTTTT	CASSLEERGPLAGELFF
NA	TRBD2	TRBV29-1	TRBJ2-5	TGCAGCGTTGCGGGACTAGCGAACCAAGAGACCCAGTACTTC	CSVAGLANQETQYF
NA	TRBD1	TRBV3-1	TRBJ2-7	TGTGCCAGCAGCCAATGGTCAGGGGGCGGCTACGAGCAGTACTTC	CASSQWSGGGYEQYF
NA	NA	TRBV2	TRBJ2-1	TGTGCCAGCAGTGCGCCCGGGGCAGGGGCCTACAATGAGCAGTTCTTC	CASSAPGAGAYNEQFF
few	NA	TRBV7-2	TRBJ2-7	TGTGCCAGCAGCTTAGCGCTAAGCGGGCTGAGCTCCTACGAGCAGTACTTC	CASSLALSGLSSYEQYF
NA	TRBD1	TRBV19	TRBJ1-2	TGTGCCAGTAGTATGACGACAGGGGAGAACTATGGCTACACCTTC	CASSMTTGENYGYTF
few	TRBD1	TRBV7-2	TRBJ1-1	TGTGCCAGCAGCAGACGGACAGGGGGGACTGAAGCTTTCTTT	CASSRRTGGTEAFF
few	NA	TRBV11-2	TRBJ1-2	TGTGCCAGCAGCCGCACACAGGGAGACTATGGCTACACCTTC	CASSRTQGDYGYTF
few	NA	TRBV20-1	TRBJ2-7	TGCAGTGCTAGAGCTGTCACTTCCTACGAGCAGTACTTC	CSARAVTSYEQYF
few	NA	TRBV6-1	TRBJ1-3	TGTGCCAGCAGCCAAACCAGCAGACGCTCTGGAAACACCATATATTTT	CASSQTSRRSGNTIYF